This TCR beta chain came from a study of Graves' ophthalmopathy and Graves' hyperthyroidism. Study-level information: Stable hyperthyroidism referred to disease that showed no ophthalmopathy within 18 months of follow-up.

Researchers took RNA transcripts and amplified TCR beta CDR3 regions from them. The first round was an RT-PCR with HTBI primers, and the second round was a multiplex PCR. TCRdb passed the multiplex PCR reads through MiXCR, listing each CDR3 protein once. The sample includes 900,000 to 1,200,000 distinct CDR3 sequences, 35% to 45% of them seen just once. The CDR3 runs to 15 residues. The V gene's germline CDR1 is MGHDK and CDR2 SYGVNS. J gave up 4 bases and V 4 bases, and 9 bases lay outside the gene matches. The sequencing input was peripheral blood or thyroid tissue (not recorded which). This receptor was taken from an adult man with Graves' hyperthyroidism. V and J are TRBV25-1 and TRBJ1-2; 7 nucleotides align to TRBD1. The CDR3 DNA reads TGTGCCAGCAGTGCAATCTGGCAGGGGGTCTATGGCTACACCTTC. This sequence encodes CASSAIWQGVYGYTF.